These 22 T cell receptor beta chains were sequenced from one sample in a study of blood T cell repertoires in COVID-19. Sequenced by immunoSEQ multiplex PCR; TCRdb stores in-frame clones only, minus some. This sample carries about 130,000 clones, approximately 84% of them seen once, and the ten largest clones take 44%. Sequenced: peripheral blood. The receptors here all came from a human donor in a cohort sampled during active COVID-19.

The J gene is TRBJ2-3, the V gene TRBV7-6; TRBD2 might be the D (6 bases). The CDR3 has 16 amino acids. In germline, CDR1 is SGHVS, CDR2 FNYEAQ. V lost 5 bases, J lost 0 bases, and 15 bases lay in between. CDR3 nucleotide sequence: TGTGCCAGCAGCCATATAGTGGGGGGAAGCACAGATACGCAGTATTTT. Translating gives CASSHIVGGSTDTQYF.

This clone was detected only a few times. This CDR3 is CATNFSTGAIYNSPLHF. CDR3 DNA: TGTGCCACGAATTTTTCGACAGGGGCAATCTATAATTCACCCCTCCACTTT. V is TRBV24-1 and J is TRBJ1-6; TRBD1 matches 8 bases. Germline lookup yields CDR1 KGHDR and CDR2 SFDVKD. Trimming removed 10 bases from V and 3 bases from J; junction bases left unmatched: 13. The CDR3 length is 17 residues.

The chain joins TRBV2 to TRBJ1-6; a weak D match, TRBD1 (6 bases). Trimming removed 5 bases from V and 9 bases from J, with 11 bases in between. Per germline, CDR1 SNHLY and CDR2 FYNNEI. The CDR3 length is 13 residues. The CDR3 here is CASSTGHGSPLHF. CDR3 sequence (DNA): TGTGCCAGCAGTACAGGGCACGGTTCACCCCTCCACTTT. Looking up the rest from reference TRBV2 and TRBJ1-6 gives the full variable domain: EPEVTQTPSHQVTQMGQEVILRCVPISNHLYFYWYRQILGQKVEFLVSFYNNEISEKSEIFDDQFSVERPDGSNFTLKIRSTKLEDSAMYFCASSTGHGSPLHFGNGTRLTVT.

The rearrangement joins TRBV5-4 to TRBJ2-1; 8 positions match TRBD2. J was trimmed by 0 bases and V by 4 bases; bases with no gene match: 6. In germline, CDR1 is SGHNT, CDR2 YYREEE (reference sequence). This CDR3 is built from 16 residues. CDR3 region: CASSNLAGLSYNEQFF. The CDR3 DNA reads TGTGCCAGCAGCAACCTAGCGGGCCTCTCCTACAATGAGCAGTTCTTC.

This clone was picked up one time. V is TRBV7-9 and J is TRBJ2-7; D gene ambiguous. Trimming took off 3 bases at V and 5 bases at J, with 11 bases between the two ends. CDR3 size: 13 residues. Germline values: CDR1 SEHNR, CDR2 FQNEAQ (reference sequence). The CDR3 sequence is CASSFYGSDEQYV. The CDR3 nucleotides are TGTGCCAGCAGCTTTTATGGAAGCGACGAGCAGTACGTC.

This clone showed up just once. J is TRBJ1-6 and V is TRBV6-4, with 7 positions matching TRBD1. Trimming cost V 6 bases and J 12 bases; bases outside gene matches: 14. CDR1 is MRHNA, CDR2 SNTAGT, per germline. This CDR3 spans 15 amino acids. The CDR3 here is CASSLEEGAAGPLHF. Written as DNA, the CDR3 is TGTGCCAGCAGCCTGGAGGAGGGGGCGGCAGGACCCCTCCACTTT.

The chain uses TRBV11-3 and TRBJ2-1; 9 nucleotides agree with TRBD1. Trimming at V came to 6 bases and at J to 6 bases, leaving 9 bases not matched to a gene. The CDR3 consists of 15 residues. Germline lookup yields CDR1 SGHNT and CDR2 YENEEA. The CDR3 sequence is CASRSRQGVGNEQFF. In DNA, the CDR3 is TGTGCCAGCAGGTCTCGACAGGGGGTCGGCAATGAGCAGTTCTTC.

J is TRBJ1-3 and V is TRBV7-8; 7 bases line up with TRBD1. This CDR3 spans 13 amino acids. CDR1 and CDR2 from the germline V gene are SGHVS and FQNEAQ. V lost 2 bases and J lost 8; bases outside the gene matches: 3. CDR3 protein: CASSLRGLDTIYF. The CDR3 DNA follows: TGTGCCAGCAGCTTAAGGGGGCTAGACACCATATATTTT.

V and J are TRBV5-1 and TRBJ1-1; TRBD1 aligns across 7 bases. The CDR3 has 14 residues. V gave up 6 bases and J gave up 5 bases; unmatched junction bases: 10. Germline assignment: CDR1 SGHRS and CDR2 YFSETQ. The DNA of the CDR3 is TGCGCCAGCACACGGGTGGCAGGGGGGACTGAAGCTTTCTTT. It specifies CASTRVAGGTEAFF.

The rearrangement links TRBV7-2 to TRBJ2-7, with 10 bases that match TRBD1. The V gene end was trimmed by 3 bases and the J gene end by 1 base; junction bases not matched to a gene: 3. Germline V gene sequence: CDR1 SGHTA, CDR2 FQGNSA. The CDR3 is 15 amino acids. The DNA for the CDR3 is TGTGCCAGCAGCTTGAGGACAGGGGGGTCCTACGAGCAGTACTTC. Its translation: CASSLRTGGSYEQYF.

V is TRBV6-1 and J is TRBJ2-7; weak D call: TRBD2 (6 bases). Per the germline V gene, CDR1 is MNHNS and CDR2 is SASEGT. The CDR3 consists of 12 residues. Trimming stripped 0 bases from V and 6 bases from J, with 6 bases between. In nucleotides, the CDR3 is TGTGCCAGCAGTGAAGCGGGGGGCGAGCAGTACGTC. As protein: CASSEAGGEQYV.

The chain recombines TRBV19 with TRBJ1-6; a possible D gene is TRBD1 (5 bases). CDR1 LNHDA and CDR2 SQIVND come from the germline V gene (reference sequence). Trimming stripped 4 bases from V and 8 bases from J, with 15 bases between. The CDR3 covers 15 residues. In DNA, the CDR3 is TGTGCCAGTAGTAGGAAAGGGGTTTGGGATTCACCCCTCCACTTT. Translated: CASSRKGVWDSPLHF.

The gene calls are TRBV12-3 or TRBV12-4 and TRBJ1-2, with D unresolved. The CDR3 extends over 13 amino acids. Trimming took 7 bases from V and 4 from J, leaving 13 bases between them. CDR3 loop: CASKSRLIYGYTF. The CDR3, as DNA: TGTGCCAGCAAATCCAGGTTGATCTATGGCTACACCTTC.

V usage is TRBV6-4 and J usage is TRBJ1-2, with 8 bases lining up with TRBD1. The germline gives CDR1 MRHNA, CDR2 SNTAGT. The ends lost 10 bases at V and 8 bases at J; junction bases unmatched: 9. The CDR3 runs 12 residues. CDR3 loop: CATYETGEGYTF. CDR3 sequence (DNA): TGTGCCACCTACGAGACAGGGGAAGGCTACACCTTC.

The chain uses TRBV19 and TRBJ2-1, with D perhaps matching TRBD2 (7 bases). V shed 3 bases and J shed 11 bases, with 20 bases lying between them. Germline CDR1 is LNHDA and CDR2 is SQIVND (reference sequence). The CDR3 has 15 amino acids. The CDR3 DNA follows: TGTGCCAGTAGTATGGATGCGGGGGCGCGCGCTAAGCAGTTCTTC. This codes for CASSMDAGARAKQFF.

The chain uses TRBV29-1 and TRBJ2-7, with D maybe TRBD2 (7 bases). Trimming cost V 6 bases and J 4 bases, with 13 bases left between them. There are 12 residues in the CDR3. Germline assignment: CDR1 SQVTM and CDR2 ANQGSEA. The CDR3 DNA reads as TGCAGCGTCGGGCGGGGGCCGTACGAGCAGTACTTC. This gives the protein CSVGRGPYEQYF.

This chain connects TRBV5-4 to TRBJ2-7, with a weak D call TRBD1 (5 bases). CDR1 is SGHNT and CDR2 is YYREEE in the germline V gene (reference sequence). This CDR3 contains 13 residues. Deletions cut 4 bases from V and 2 bases from J, with 10 bases between. CDR3 sequence reads: CASSHQGTYEQYF. The CDR3 region has the DNA TGTGCCAGCAGCCACCAGGGTACCTACGAGCAGTACTTC.

The chain joins TRBV6-2 or TRBV6-3 to TRBJ2-7, with a possible D match to TRBD2 (5 bases). The V end lost 5 bases, the J end lost 3 bases, and 14 bases lay between the germline ends. This CDR3 contains 14 residues. Germline values: CDR1 MNHEY, CDR2 SVGEGT. DNA for the CDR3: TGTGCCAGCAGTCCGCGGCCGGGAAACTACGAGCAGTACGTC. Amino acids: CASSPRPGNYEQYV.

V gene TRBV9 combines with J gene TRBJ1-4, with 8 bases matching TRBD1. Trimming took 7 bases from V and 4 from J; bases not matched to a gene: 12. The germline CDR1 and CDR2 sequences are SGDLS and YYNGEE. The CDR3 consists of 16 residues. The chain's CDR3 is CASGTGGGEFNEKLFF. CDR3 DNA sequence: TGTGCCAGCGGGACAGGAGGGGGGGAGTTTAATGAAAAACTGTTTTTT.

V gene TRBV3-1 (or the pseudogene TRBV3-2) combines with J gene TRBJ1-1; weak D call: TRBD1 (5 bases). Trimming stripped 7 bases from V and 1 base from J, with 13 bases between. The germline V gene has CDR1 LGHDT and CDR2 YNNKEL (reference sequence). The CDR3 spans 14 residues. The CDR3 nucleotides read TGTGCCAGCACTCATCAGGGTAAGAACACTGAAGCTTTCTTT. Its translation is CASTHQGKNTEAFF.

This clone was found many times. The J gene is TRBJ1-2, the V gene TRBV29-1, with TRBD1 identical over 8 bases. The CDR3 covers 16 residues. From germline, CDR1 is SQVTM and CDR2 ANQGSEA. The V and J ends lost 0 bases and 2 bases, in that order; junction bases with no gene match: 8. The CDR3 bases are TGCAGCGTTGAAGATACCGGGACAGGAGAGAACTATGGCTACACCTTC. It yields the protein CSVEDTGTGENYGYTF.

The rearrangement links TRBV4-3 to TRBJ1-1; the D gene is possibly TRBD1 (6 bases). Trimming shortened V by 4 bases and J by 1 base, and 10 bases separated the two germline ends. The CDR3 consists of 14 residues. Germline V gene lookup returns CDR1 LGHNA and CDR2 YSLEER. CDR3 sequence reads: CASSPGTTNTEAFF. CDR3 bases: TGCGCCAGCAGCCCAGGGACAACGAACACTGAAGCTTTCTTT.